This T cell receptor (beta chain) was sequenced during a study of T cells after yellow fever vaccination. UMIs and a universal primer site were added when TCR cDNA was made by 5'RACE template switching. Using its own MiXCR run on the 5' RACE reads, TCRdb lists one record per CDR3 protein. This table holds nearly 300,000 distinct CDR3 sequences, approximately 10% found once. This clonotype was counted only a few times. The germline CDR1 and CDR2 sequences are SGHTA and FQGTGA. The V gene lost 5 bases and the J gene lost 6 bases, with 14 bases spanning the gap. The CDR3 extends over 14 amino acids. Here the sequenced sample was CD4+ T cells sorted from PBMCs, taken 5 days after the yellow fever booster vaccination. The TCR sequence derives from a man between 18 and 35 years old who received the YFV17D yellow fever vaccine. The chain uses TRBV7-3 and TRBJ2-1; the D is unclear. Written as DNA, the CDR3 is TGTGCCAGCAGCCTTGGCCACGGTCCCAATGAGCAGTTCTTC. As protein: CASSLGHGPNEQFF.